Listed below are T cell receptor beta chains from one sample, sequenced in a study of cytomegalovirus exposure and HLA in healthy donors. The method was immunoSEQ multiplex PCR; TCRdb's version includes in-frame clones alone and lacks a portion of them. The table has about 200,000 clones, about 81% seen once. Sample: PBMCs. Receptors originate from a woman aged 25 to 39 in good health and CMV-seronegative. Both conserved end residues are part of each CDR3. Fields, in order: D gene, clone size, V gene, J gene, CDR3 DNA, CDR3 protein. D genes are given only for firm matches. Size is omitted from some rows. Given values are once, few, many or a class for expanded clones.

D gene: -
clone size: -
V gene: TRBV10-1
J gene: TRBJ2-2
CDR3 DNA: TGCGCCAGCAGTGAGAGAAGGGGTGATACCGGGGAGCTGTTTTTT
CDR3 protein: CASSERRGDTGELFF

D gene: -
clone size: -
V gene: TRBV10-1
J gene: TRBJ2-2
CDR3 DNA: TGCGCCAGCAGTGAGCGTGACACCGGGGAGCTGTTTTTT
CDR3 protein: CASSERDTGELFF

D gene: -
clone size: few
V gene: TRBV4-1
J gene: TRBJ1-5
CDR3 DNA: TGCGCCAGCAGCCAAGAGGGTGGCGGGGGGAGCCAGCCCCAGCATTTT
CDR3 protein: CASSQEGGGGSQPQHF

D gene: -
clone size: once
V gene: TRBV4-1
J gene: TRBJ2-5
CDR3 DNA: TGCGCCAGCAGCCTCACAGTAAAAGAGACCCAGTACTTC
CDR3 protein: CASSLTVKETQYF

D gene: TRBD1
clone size: -
V gene: TRBV10-1
J gene: TRBJ1-1
CDR3 DNA: TGCGCCAGCAGCCTAAACCAGGGGGTTAACACTGAAGCTTTCTTT
CDR3 protein: CASSLNQGVNTEAFF

D gene: TRBD1
clone size: few
V gene: TRBV5-8
J gene: TRBJ1-2
CDR3 DNA: TGTGCCAGCAGCTTGCTGGGACAGGGGGGAAACTATGGCTACACCTTC
CDR3 protein: CASSLLGQGGNYGYTF

D gene: -
clone size: -
V gene: TRBV10-2
J gene: TRBJ2-7
CDR3 DNA: TGCGCCAGCAGTGATGAGGGCCAGAACACCTACGAGCAGTACTTC
CDR3 protein: CASSDEGQNTYEQYF

D gene: TRBD1
clone size: -
V gene: TRBV4-2
J gene: TRBJ1-2
CDR3 DNA: TGTGCCAGCAGCCAAGATCCCGCAGGGGGAAACTATGGCTACACCTTC
CDR3 protein: CASSQDPAGGNYGYTF

D gene: TRBD1
clone size: -
V gene: TRBV5-4
J gene: TRBJ2-2
CDR3 DNA: TGTGCCAGCAGCCTGGGACAGGGAAGATCCGGGGAGCTGTTTTTT
CDR3 protein: CASSLGQGRSGELFF

D gene: -
clone size: -
V gene: TRBV10-3
J gene: TRBJ2-1
CDR3 DNA: TGTGCCATCCAGCACAGGGGAGGAGAGCAGTTCTTC
CDR3 protein: CAIQHRGGEQFF

D gene: -
clone size: -
V gene: TRBV9
J gene: TRBJ2-2
CDR3 DNA: TGTGCCAGCAGCCCACTTCGAGGGGGGGTGAACACCGGGGAGCTGTTTTTT
CDR3 protein: CASSPLRGGVNTGELFF

D gene: TRBD2
clone size: -
V gene: TRBV5-6
J gene: TRBJ2-2
CDR3 DNA: TGTGCCAGCAGCTTGGGTAGCGGGGTAAGCGGGGAGCTGTTTTTT
CDR3 protein: CASSLGSGVSGELFF

D gene: TRBD2
clone size: -
V gene: TRBV2
J gene: TRBJ2-3
CDR3 DNA: TGTGCCAGCAAGTGGGCTAGCGGGCAGTATTTT
CDR3 protein: CASKWASGQYF